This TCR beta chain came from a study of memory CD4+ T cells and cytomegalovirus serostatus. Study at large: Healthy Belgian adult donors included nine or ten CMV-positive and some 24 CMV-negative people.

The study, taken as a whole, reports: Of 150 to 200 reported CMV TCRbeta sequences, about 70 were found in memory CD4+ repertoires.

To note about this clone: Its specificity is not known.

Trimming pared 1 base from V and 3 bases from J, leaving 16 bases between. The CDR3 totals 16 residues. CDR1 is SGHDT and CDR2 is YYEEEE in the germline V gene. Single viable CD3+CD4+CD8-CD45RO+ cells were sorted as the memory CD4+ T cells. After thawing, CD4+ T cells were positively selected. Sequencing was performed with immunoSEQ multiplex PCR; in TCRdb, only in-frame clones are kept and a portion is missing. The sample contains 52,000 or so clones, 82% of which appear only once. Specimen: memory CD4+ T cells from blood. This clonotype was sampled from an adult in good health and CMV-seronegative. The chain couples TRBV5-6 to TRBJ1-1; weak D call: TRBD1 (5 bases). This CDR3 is CASSLPDGGRDTEAFF. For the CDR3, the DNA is TGTGCCAGCAGCTTGCCGGATGGGGGGAGAGACACTGAAGCTTTCTTT.